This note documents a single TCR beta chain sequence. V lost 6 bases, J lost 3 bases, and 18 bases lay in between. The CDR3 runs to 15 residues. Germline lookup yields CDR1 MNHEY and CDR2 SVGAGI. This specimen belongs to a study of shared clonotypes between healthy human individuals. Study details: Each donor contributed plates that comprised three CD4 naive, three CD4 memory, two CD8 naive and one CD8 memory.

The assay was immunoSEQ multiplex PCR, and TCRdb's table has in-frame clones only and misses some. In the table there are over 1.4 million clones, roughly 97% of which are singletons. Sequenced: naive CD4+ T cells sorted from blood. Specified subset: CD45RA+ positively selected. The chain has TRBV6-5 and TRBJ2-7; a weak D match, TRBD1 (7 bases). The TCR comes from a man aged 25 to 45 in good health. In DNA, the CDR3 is TGTGCCAGCAGCGGCAGAAGACAGGGAGGCTACGAGCAGTACTTC. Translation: CASSGRRQGGYEQYF.